Each of the 8 T cell receptor beta chains below was sequenced from the same sample in a study of blood T cell repertoires in COVID-19. Repertoires were generated with immunoSEQ multiplex PCR, while TCRdb's copy carries only in-frame clones and drops some. The sample contains 200,000 to 250,000 clones, almost 90% of which appear only once. The sample comprised peripheral blood. The receptor set was obtained from a woman in her fifties or sixties with acute or convalescent COVID-19.

The V and J genes are TRBV5-1 and TRBJ2-2; 8 nucleotides align to TRBD2. V was pared by 5 bases and J by 2 bases, with 5 bases of the junction left unmatched. Germline loops: CDR1 SGHRS, CDR2 YFSETQ. This CDR3 spans 15 amino acids. The CDR3 nucleotides are TGCGCCAGCAGGCCAGCGGGAGTTAACACCGGGGAGCTGTTTTTT. It specifies CASRPAGVNTGELFF.

This chain links TRBV30 with TRBJ1-5; D is unclear. In germline, CDR1 is GTSNPN, CDR2 SVGIG (reference sequence). Trimming took 1 base from V and 4 from J, leaving 8 bases between them. The CDR3 has 13 amino acids. In DNA form, the CDR3 reads TGTGCCTGGAGTGGGAGAGCAAATCAGCCCCAGCATTTT. Residues: CAWSGRANQPQHF.

This clone has a handful of counts. The chain carries TRBV3-1 (or the pseudogene TRBV3-2) and TRBJ2-5; TRBD2 agrees at 16 bases. The CDR3 has 19 residues. Germline V CDR1 and CDR2: LGHDT, YNNKEL (reference sequence). Trimming at V came to 3 bases and at J to 7 bases, leaving 14 bases not matched to a gene. DNA of the CDR3: TGTGCCAGCAGCCAGCATCCAGGGACTAGCGGGGGGGCCGTGGGGACCCAGTACTTC. Protein: CASSQHPGTSGGAVGTQYF.

The rearrangement joins TRBV3-1 (or the pseudogene TRBV3-2) to TRBJ1-2, with a possible D match to TRBD1 (5 bases). The CDR3 length is 14 residues. Trimming pared 1 base from V and 7 bases from J, leaving 13 bases between. Germline-derived CDR1 and CDR2 are LGHDT and YNNKEL (reference sequence). In nucleotides, the CDR3 is TGTGCCAGCAGCCAAGGCCGGGGGAGCGGTGGCTACACCTTC. Its protein is CASSQGRGSGGYTF.

The chain employs TRBV12-2 and TRBJ2-6; the table's D gene call, TRBD2, was not cross checked with the DNA. TRBV12-2 is a pseudogene segment. The CDR3 totals 19 residues. The CDR3 bases are TGTGCAAGTCGCCCCCGGGACCCCAAGGACTACTCTGGGGCCAACGTCCTGACTTTC. Its translation is CASRPRDPKDYSGANVLTF.

This sequence joins TRBV14 and TRBJ2-4, with a possible D match to TRBD1 (5 bases). V shed 4 bases and J shed 2 bases, with 15 bases lying between them. Per the germline V gene, CDR1 is SGHDN and CDR2 is FVKESK. This CDR3 spans 16 amino acids. The CDR3 DNA sequence: TGTGCCAGCAGCCCTCCCCCCAGGGTACCCAAAAACATTCAGTACTTC. This translates into CASSPPPRVPKNIQYF.

The chain joins TRBV30 to TRBJ1-1; no reliable D call. V was trimmed by 0 bases and J by 3 bases, leaving 5 bases between them. The CDR3 consists of 12 residues. Germline CDR1 is GTSNPN and CDR2 is SVGIG (reference sequence). DNA of the CDR3: TGTGCCTGGAGTGTAGCGGACACTGAAGCTTTCTTT. Translating it yields CAWSVADTEAFF.

This clone has just a few counts. This chain links TRBV14 with TRBJ2-3, with 9 bases aligning to TRBD1. The CDR3 runs to 17 residues. Trimming removed 4 bases from V and 5 bases from J; junction bases left unmatched: 13. Germline V lookup: CDR1 SGHDN, CDR2 FVKESK. The CDR3 reads CASSRRWDRELGDTQYF. The CDR3 DNA reads TGTGCCAGCAGCCGACGTTGGGACAGGGAGCTAGGAGATACGCAGTATTTT.